This T cell receptor (beta chain) was obtained from a study of blood T cell repertoires in COVID-19. Study details: Nucleic acid was either cDNA or gDNA, and it came from T cells, B-cell-depleted T cells, or PBMCs.

Original processing methods: Reference gene primer amplification gave nucleated cell count estimates. The protocol was immunoSEQ multiplex PCR, while the TCRdb copy is restricted to in-frame clones and leaves out a portion. That table furnishes V, J and clone size, whereas the DNA furnished D and trimming. The repertoire holds approximately 170,000 clones, with about 85% as singletons. Followed longitudinally, the Seattle patients had been enrolled during active infection. There are 16 residues in the CDR3. V was pared by 4 bases and J by 5 bases, with 19 bases between. Germline V lookup: CDR1 LNHDA, CDR2 SQIVND (reference sequence).

Material: peripheral blood. This chain links TRBV19 with TRBJ2-3, with D tentatively TRBD2 (6 bases). This clonotype was sampled from a woman aged 65 to 85 with COVID-19, enrolled during active disease. CDR3 sequence: CASSKPGLSTGDTQYF. The CDR3 DNA reads TGTGCCAGTAGTAAGCCGGGACTCTCCACGGGAGATACGCAGTATTTT.